Reported below is one TCR beta chain. This sample was taken from a study of blood T cell repertoires in COVID-19. For recovered donors of Cohort 3, there were two negative PCRs, clearance, or symptom resolution. Some clones are missing from TCRdb's copy, which holds only in-frame ones; the method was immunoSEQ multiplex PCR. The table records fewer than 300,000 clones, around nine tenths of them present only once. The germline V gene has CDR1 MGHDK and CDR2 SYGVNS. V shed 5 bases and J shed 2 bases, with 8 bases lying between them. The CDR3 consists of 13 residues. The rearrangement joins TRBV25-1 to TRBJ2-3; the D gene is possibly TRBD1 (5 bases). Sequencing was done on a sample of PBMCs or T cells enriched from blood (not recorded which). This clonotype was obtained from a man in his forties or fifties who had recovered from COVID-19. CDR3 loop: CASSSGNTDTQYF. The DNA of the CDR3 is TGTGCCAGCAGTTCAGGGAACACAGATACGCAGTATTTT.